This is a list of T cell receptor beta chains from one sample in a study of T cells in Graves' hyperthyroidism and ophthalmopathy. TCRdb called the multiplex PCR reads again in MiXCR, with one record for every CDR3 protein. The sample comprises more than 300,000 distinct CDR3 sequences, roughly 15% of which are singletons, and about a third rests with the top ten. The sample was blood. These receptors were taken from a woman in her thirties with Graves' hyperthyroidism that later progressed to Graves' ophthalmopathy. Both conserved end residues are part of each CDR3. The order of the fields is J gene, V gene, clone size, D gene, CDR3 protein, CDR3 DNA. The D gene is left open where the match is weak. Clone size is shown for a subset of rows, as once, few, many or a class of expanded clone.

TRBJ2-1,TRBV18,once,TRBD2,CASSPPSGRIEDEQFF,TGTGCCAGCTCACCACCTAGCGGGAGGATTGAGGATGAGCAGTTCTTC
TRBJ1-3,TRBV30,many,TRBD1,CAWSVLDRRSSGNTIYF,TGTGCCTGGAGTGTACTGGACAGGCGGAGCTCTGGAAACACCATATATTTT
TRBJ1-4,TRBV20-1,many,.,CSAQVSATNEKLFF,TGCAGTGCCCAAGTCAGCGCAACTAATGAAAAACTGTTTTTT
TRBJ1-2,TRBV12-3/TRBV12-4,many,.,CASSLSTGTGYTF,TGTGCCAGCAGTCTCTCAACAGGTACCGGCTACACCTTC
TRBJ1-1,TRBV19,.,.,CASSIGQFTEAFF,TGTGCCAGTAGTATCGGTCAGTTCACTGAAGCTTTCTTT
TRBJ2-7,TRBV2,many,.,CASSGFAYEQYF,TGTGCCAGCAGTGGGTTCGCCTACGAGCAGTACTTC
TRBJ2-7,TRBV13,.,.,CASSLVGRAYEQYF,TGTGCCAGCAGCTTGGTGGGACGGGCCTACGAGCAGTACTTC
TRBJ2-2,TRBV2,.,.,CASSGRVDTGELFF,TGTGCCAGCAGTGGCAGGGTGGACACCGGGGAGCTGTTTTTT
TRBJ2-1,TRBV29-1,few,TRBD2,CSAGLAQDRPNEQFF,TGCAGCGCCGGACTAGCTCAGGACAGACCGAATGAGCAGTTCTTC
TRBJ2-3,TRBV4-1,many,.,CASSQTVGLPRAQYF,TGCGCCAGCAGCCAAACGGTCGGACTTCCCAGAGCGCAGTATTTT
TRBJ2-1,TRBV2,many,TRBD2,CASRTLLAGAVDEQFF,TGTGCCAGCAGAACGTTACTAGCGGGAGCTGTGGATGAGCAGTTCTTC
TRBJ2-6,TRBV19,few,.,CASSMFRERAGANVLTF,TGTGCCAGTAGTATGTTTAGGGAGAGGGCCGGGGCCAACGTCCTGACTTTC
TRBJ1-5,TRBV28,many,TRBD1,CASSPTGDSNQPQHF,TGTGCCAGCAGTCCCACAGGGGATAGCAATCAGCCCCAGCATTTT
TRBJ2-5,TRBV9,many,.,CASSVGYQETQYF,TGTGCCAGCAGCGTAGGGTACCAAGAGACCCAGTACTTC
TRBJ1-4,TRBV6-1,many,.,CASSSDWDHAANEKLFF,TGTGCCAGCAGCTCGGACTGGGATCATGCGGCTAATGAAAAACTGTTTTTT
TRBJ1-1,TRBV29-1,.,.,CSVELGYAEAFF,TGCAGCGTTGAGTTGGGGTATGCTGAAGCTTTCTTT
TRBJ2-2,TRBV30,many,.,CAWSVQGNTGELFF,TGTGCCTGGAGTGTACAGGGGAACACCGGGGAGCTGTTTTTT
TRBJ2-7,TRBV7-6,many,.,CASSLPSGGGEQYF,TGTGCCAGCAGCTTACCCTCCGGGGGCGGCGAGCAGTACTTC
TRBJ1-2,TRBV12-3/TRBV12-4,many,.,CASRIGNNYGYTF,TGTGCCAGCAGAATAGGGAATAACTATGGCTACACCTTC
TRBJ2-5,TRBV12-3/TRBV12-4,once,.,CASTFYPAQETQYF,TGTGCCAGCACTTTCTACCCGGCTCAAGAGACCCAGTACTTC